These 24 T cell receptor beta chains came from one sample sequenced in a study of shared clonotypes between healthy human individuals (dated by TCRdb to about 2020). For the CD8 naive samples, CD45RO-negative cells were positively selected for CCR7, yielding a CD45RA+CCR7+ population from which TemRA cells were excluded. Libraries were constructed by the immunoSEQ multiplex PCR assay. Sourced from immuneACCESS, this table was stored by TCRdb with only in-frame sequences that have V and J called. A share of the clones is absent; for the studies checked, an unresolved V gene accounts for under half, and the remainder has no known explanation. This sample comprises under 600,000 clones, about 98% of them detected only once. The leading ten clones occupy 0.25% to 0.35% of the sample. Specimen: naive CD8+ T cells sorted from blood. Read against the paper, the sample's cell subset or site label means: CD45RA+CCR7+. The receptors were sampled from a man aged 25-40 years in good health.

The chain links TRBV13 to TRBJ1-1; 9 nucleotides agree with TRBD1. With 3 bases clipped from V and 5 bases from J, the junction kept 13 bases outside the gene matches. CDR1 PRHDT and CDR2 FYEKMQ come from the germline V gene (reference sequence). The CDR3 has 17 residues. Here the CDR3 reads CASSFRTGDAPGTEAFF. The CDR3 region has the DNA TGTGCCAGCAGCTTTAGGACAGGGGACGCCCCGGGAACTGAAGCTTTCTTT. The variable domain in full, completed from reference TRBV13 and TRBJ1-1, reads AAGVIQSPRHLIKEKRETATLKCYPIPRHDTVYWYQQGPGQDPQFLISFYEKMQSDKGSIPDRFSAQQFSDYHSELNMSSLELGDSALYFCASSFRTGDAPGTEAFFGQGTRLTVV.

The rearrangement links TRBV13 to TRBJ2-7; 9 bases match TRBD1. There are 13 residues in the CDR3. Unmatched junction bases numbered 5, after V lost 5 bases and J lost 6 bases. Germline values: CDR1 PRHDT, CDR2 FYEKMQ (reference sequence). CDR3 protein: CASSTGQGSEQYF. CDR3 DNA sequence: TGTGCCAGCAGCACGGGACAGGGCTCCGAGCAGTACTTC.

The gene calls are TRBV29-1 and TRBJ1-1, with a possible D match to TRBD1 (5 bases). V lost 7 bases to trimming and J lost 5 bases, with 20 bases between them. The germline V gene encodes CDR1 SQVTM and CDR2 ANQGSEA. The CDR3 has 14 amino acids. CDR3 residues: CSATFQGFRTEAFF. The CDR3 DNA follows: TGCAGCGCTACATTTCAGGGATTTAGGACTGAAGCTTTCTTT.

This chain uses TRBV10-1 with TRBJ2-2, with D unclear. Trimming stripped 4 bases from V and 2 bases from J, with 2 bases between. CDR1 and CDR2 (germline): WNHNN, SYGVQD (reference sequence). The CDR3 has 12 amino acids. CDR3 nucleotides: TGCGCCAGCAGTGTAAACACCGGGGAGCTGTTTTTT. It yields the protein CASSVNTGELFF.

Only one count was recorded for this clone. This chain links TRBV4-1 with TRBJ2-1, with 12 bases lining up with TRBD2. V lost 4 bases and J lost 7; bases outside the gene matches: 5. The CDR3 loop spans 15 amino acids. Per the germline V gene, CDR1 is MGHRA and CDR2 is YSYEKL. The CDR3 DNA is TGCGCCAGCAGCCTCCTAGCGGGAGGGCAGAATGAGCAGTTCTTC. This sequence encodes CASSLLAGGQNEQFF.

The chain has TRBV27 and TRBJ2-7; 7 bases map to TRBD1. Looked up from germline, CDR1 is MNHEY and CDR2 is SMNVEV (reference sequence). The CDR3 totals 15 residues. J gave up 5 bases and V 0 bases, and 7 bases lay outside the gene matches. CDR3 region: CASSLSPTGLDEQYF. CDR3 sequence (DNA): TGTGCCAGCAGTTTATCCCCGACAGGGTTAGACGAGCAGTACTTC.

CDR3 sequence: CASSALQAGGTEAFF. DNA of the CDR3: TGTGCCAGCAGTGCGTTACAGGCTGGGGGCACTGAAGCTTTCTTT. The gene calls are TRBV25-1 and TRBJ1-1; tentative D call: TRBD1 (5 bases). The CDR3 length is 15 residues. V lost 4 bases and J lost 4, with 16 bases in between. Germline lookup yields CDR1 MGHDK and CDR2 SYGVNS.

V gene TRBV10-2 combines with J gene TRBJ1-1, with TRBD1 as a possible D gene (6 bases). This CDR3 region has 13 residues. V was shortened by 0 bases and J by 6 bases, with 8 bases between the two germline ends. The germline CDR1 and CDR2 sequences are WSHSY and SAAADI. This chain's CDR3 is CASSESEGAEAFF. Here the CDR3 DNA reads TGCGCCAGCAGTGAGTCGGAGGGGGCTGAAGCTTTCTTT.

The chain joins TRBV7-9 to TRBJ1-2; no firm D call. This CDR3 is built from 12 residues. Trimming pared 8 bases from V and 3 bases from J, leaving 10 bases between. Per germline, CDR1 SEHNR and CDR2 FQNEAQ (reference sequence). The CDR3 region is CASDPGDYGYTF. CDR3 DNA: TGTGCCAGCGACCCCGGGGACTATGGCTACACCTTC.

J is TRBJ2-5 and V is TRBV7-9, with 10 bases identical to TRBD2. J lost 2 bases, V lost 5 bases, and 2 bases had no gene match. The CDR3 spans 14 residues. CDR1 and CDR2 from the germline V gene are SEHNR and FQNEAQ (reference sequence). The chain's CDR3 is CASSPSGSQETQYF. DNA of the CDR3: TGTGCCAGCAGCCCTAGCGGGAGTCAAGAGACCCAGTACTTC.

The chain recombines TRBV9 with TRBJ1-1, with D possibly TRBD1 on 6 matching bases. Trimming pared 4 bases from V and 6 bases from J, leaving 16 bases between. This CDR3 comprises 14 residues. Looked up from germline, CDR1 is SGDLS and CDR2 is YYNGEE. The CDR3 loop is CASSPQTGLAEAFF. CDR3 sequence (DNA): TGTGCCAGCAGCCCTCAGACAGGTTTGGCTGAAGCTTTCTTT.

V and J are TRBV10-3 and TRBJ2-7; the D gene is possibly TRBD2 (6 bases). Germline CDR1 and CDR2: ENHRY and SYGVKD. Trimming removed 9 bases from V and 5 bases from J, with 17 bases in between. The CDR3 consists of 13 residues. The CDR3 region has the DNA TGTGCCATGGGACCCGGGAGTAGGAACGAGCAGTACTTC. The encoded protein is CAMGPGSRNEQYF.

The chain employs TRBV30 and TRBJ2-2; D is ambiguous. V lost 1 base and J 7 bases, leaving 4 bases between the germline ends. Looked up from germline, CDR1 is GTSNPN and CDR2 is SVGIG (reference sequence). The CDR3 consists of 11 residues. This CDR3 reads CAWSAIGELFF. The CDR3 DNA is TGTGCCTGGAGTGCGATCGGGGAGCTGTTTTTT.

The rearrangement uses TRBV6-5 and TRBJ2-1, with unresolved D. Looked up from germline, CDR1 is MNHEY and CDR2 is SVGAGI. This CDR3 spans 13 amino acids. Trimming took 6 bases from V and 2 from J, leaving 8 bases between them. The CDR3 sequence: CASRSGPYNEQFF. CDR3 in DNA: TGTGCCAGCAGGTCCGGGCCCTACAATGAGCAGTTCTTC.

The chain joins TRBV4-1 to TRBJ2-7, with a possible D match to TRBD2 (6 bases). The CDR3 totals 17 residues. Trimming removed 0 bases from V and 1 base from J, with 16 bases in between. Per germline, CDR1 MGHRA and CDR2 YSYEKL. The CDR3 nucleotides are TGCGCCAGCAGCCAAGAAGCCCTCATAGCGGCTTCCTACGAGCAGTACTTC. Its protein is CASSQEALIAASYEQYF.

For this clone: This same CDR3 is encoded by further DNA sequences in the sample. This chain's CDR3 is CASSLGGNYGYTF. The CDR3 region has the DNA TGTGCCAGCAGTTTAGGAGGTAACTATGGCTACACCTTC. The J gene is TRBJ1-2, the V gene TRBV27; D gene ambiguous. V lost 2 bases and J lost 1, with 5 bases in between. Per the germline V gene, CDR1 is MNHEY and CDR2 is SMNVEV (reference sequence). The CDR3 runs 13 residues.

V and J are TRBV5-1 and TRBJ2-3; no definite D call. V was pared by 4 bases and J by 2 bases, with 8 bases between. This CDR3 contains 13 residues. In germline, CDR1 is SGHRS, CDR2 YFSETQ. The CDR3 bases are TGCGCCAGCAGCCCAGAATTCACAGATACGCAGTATTTT. Translated: CASSPEFTDTQYF.

The rearrangement uses TRBV27 and TRBJ2-5; possibly TRBD1 or TRBD2 for D (5 bases each). With 6 bases removed from V and 0 bases from J, the gap between germline ends came to 11 bases. The CDR3 consists of 14 residues. CDR1 and CDR2 from the germline V gene are MNHEY and SMNVEV (reference sequence). CDR3 amino acids: CASSLVGDQETQYF. The CDR3 DNA reads TGTGCCAGCAGCCTAGTGGGGGACCAAGAGACCCAGTACTTC.

The V gene is TRBV29-1, the J gene TRBJ2-1; 7 bases agree with TRBD1. Germline V gene lookup returns CDR1 SQVTM and CDR2 ANQGSEA. The CDR3 spans 12 residues. The trim removed 7 bases at V and 2 bases at J, leaving 2 bases unmatched. This CDR3 is CSGTGAYNEQFF. The DNA for the CDR3 is TGCAGCGGAACAGGGGCCTACAATGAGCAGTTCTTC.

The chain joins TRBV14 to TRBJ2-1, with TRBD2 matching over 15 bases. V was clipped by 6 bases and J by 2 bases; unmatched bases: 17. The CDR3 totals 21 residues. CDR1 is SGHDN, CDR2 FVKESK, per germline. CDR3 DNA sequence: TGTGCCAGCAGTACCAGTCCTTCCGGGACTAGCGGGAGGTACACCTACAATGAGCAGTTCTTC. As protein: CASSTSPSGTSGRYTYNEQFF. The whole variable domain, filled in from reference TRBV14 and TRBJ2-1, reads EAGVTQFPSHSVIEKGQTVTLRCDPISGHDNLYWYRRVMGKEIKFLLHFVKESKQDESGMPNNRFLAERTGGTYSTLKVQPAELEDSGVYFCASSTSPSGTSGRYTYNEQFFGPGTRLTVL.

The genes are TRBV4-1 and TRBJ2-1; TRBD2 agrees at 11 bases. After removal of 1 base from V and 8 bases from J, the junction contained 4 bases not matched to a gene. Germline CDR1 MGHRA, CDR2 YSYEKL. The CDR3 length is 15 residues. The DNA for the CDR3 is TGCGCCAGCAGCCAAGTGGGACTAGCGGTCGATGAGCAGTTCTTC. This translates into CASSQVGLAVDEQFF.

The table lists this clone with a count of one. The chain uses TRBV5-5 and TRBJ2-1; D is perhaps TRBD2 (6 bases). Deletions cut 4 bases from V and 0 bases from J, with 17 bases between. This CDR3 is 17 amino acids long. The germline V gene encodes CDR1 SGHKS and CDR2 YYEKEE (reference sequence). CDR3 sequence: CASSLKPGLPSYNEQFF. In nucleotides, the CDR3 is TGTGCCAGCAGCCTTAAGCCGGGACTCCCCTCCTACAATGAGCAGTTCTTC.

This rearrangement joins TRBV28 to TRBJ2-7; perhaps TRBD2 as D (6 bases). The germline V and J ends were trimmed by 6 bases and 4 bases, with 16 bases remaining between them. This CDR3 region has 14 residues. Germline V gene data show CDR1 as MDHEN and CDR2 as SYDVKM. The chain's CDR3 is CASSPLTSGYEQYF. In DNA, the CDR3 is TGTGCCAGCAGCCCATTGACTAGTGGATACGAGCAGTACTTC.

The rearrangement joins TRBV10-3 to TRBJ2-1; 13 nucleotides agree with TRBD2. V lost 6 bases, J lost 8 bases, and 13 bases stayed unmatched. This CDR3 spans 17 amino acids. CDR1 ENHRY and CDR2 SYGVKD come from the germline V gene. The CDR3 bases are TGTGCCATCAGCCCCACCCCACGACTAGCGGGAGGCTATGAGCAGTTCTTC. Amino acids: CAISPTPRLAGGYEQFF.